The next 10 T cell receptor beta chains were all read from a single sample in a study of shared clonotypes between healthy human individuals. Clones were read by immunoSEQ multiplex PCR, and TCRdb kept only the in-frame ones, dropping some. This table holds more than 150,000 clones, over 50% found once. The sample consisted of memory CD4+ T cells sorted from blood. Described subset: CD45RA-negative fraction. These receptors were taken from a man aged 25 to 40 in good health.

DNA for the CDR3: TGCGCCAGCAGTGACGCCCACCTCGACAGGGATGAGCAGTTCTTC. This encodes CASSDAHLDRDEQFF. The V gene is TRBV10-1, the J gene TRBJ2-1, with 7 bases matching TRBD1. This CDR3 is 15 amino acids long. Germline-derived CDR1 and CDR2 are WNHNN and SYGVQD (reference sequence). With V trimmed by 3 bases and J by 8 bases, 10 bases remained unmatched.

This rearrangement joins TRBV6-5 to TRBJ2-7; 9 nucleotides align to TRBD2. The CDR3 loop spans 15 amino acids. Trimming at V came to 6 bases and at J to 6 bases, leaving 12 bases not matched to a gene. Germline V CDR1 and CDR2: MNHEY, SVGAGI. The DNA of the CDR3 is TGTGCCAGCAGCTTCACTGCGGGAGGGCCGAGCGAGCAGTACTTC. It encodes CASSFTAGGPSEQYF.

The chain combines TRBV6-1 with TRBJ1-2; no clear D gene. V was cut by 0 bases and J by 4 bases, with 9 bases left in between. The CDR3 length is 14 residues. Germline CDR1 MNHNS, CDR2 SASEGT. CDR3 region: CASSEANTVYGYTF. CDR3 sequence (DNA): TGTGCCAGCAGTGAAGCGAACACGGTCTATGGCTACACCTTC.

This clone was seen once. The CDR3 nucleotides read TGTGCCAGCAGCTTAGAGAGGCGGGAGTACGAGCAGTACTTC. Amino acid sequence: CASSLERREYEQYF. This rearrangement joins TRBV11-2 to TRBJ2-7, with 7 bases lining up with TRBD2. V lost 0 bases, J lost 4 bases, and 3 bases stayed unmatched. There are 14 residues in the CDR3. Germline V lookup: CDR1 SGHAT, CDR2 FQNNGV. Using reference TRBV11-2 and TRBJ2-7 for the parts outside the CDR3, the full variable domain is EAGVAQSPRYKIIEKRQSVAFWCNPISGHATLYWYQQILGQGPKLLIQFQNNGVVDDSQLPKDRFSAERLKGVDSTLKIQPAKLEDSAVYLCASSLERREYEQYFGPGTRLTVT.

This rearrangement joins TRBV11-2 to TRBJ2-7, with D possibly being TRBD2 (6 bases). The germline V gene has CDR1 SGHAT and CDR2 FQNNGV. Trimming pared 2 bases from V and 2 bases from J, leaving 16 bases between. This CDR3 has 16 residues. Here the CDR3 reads CASSLREAPLAYEQYF. Written as DNA, the CDR3 is TGTGCCAGCAGCTTAAGGGAGGCTCCCCTCGCCTACGAGCAGTACTTC.

This clone appeared a single time. This chain joins TRBV11-2 and TRBJ2-7, with D perhaps matching TRBD2 (6 bases). CDR1 is SGHAT, CDR2 FQNNGV, per germline. Trimming took 4 bases from V and 3 from J, leaving 22 bases between them. The CDR3 runs 17 residues. The CDR3 region is CASSSDVGGVLSYEQYF. The DNA of the CDR3 is TGTGCCAGCAGCTCTGATGTCGGGGGAGTTCTGAGCTACGAGCAGTACTTC.

This rearrangement joins TRBV29-1 to TRBJ2-3; D gene ambiguous. There are 12 residues in the CDR3. In germline, CDR1 is SQVTM, CDR2 ANQGSEA. V was pared by 1 base and J by 4 bases, with 6 bases between. CDR3 in amino acids: CSVEVGSDTQYF. The CDR3, as DNA: TGCAGCGTTGAAGTCGGGTCAGATACGCAGTATTTT.

This chain uses TRBV5-8 with TRBJ2-3; TRBD2 matches 9 bases. V lost 1 base to trimming and J lost 2 bases; unmatched junction nucleotides: 8. The CDR3 covers 17 residues. Looked up from germline, CDR1 is SGHTS and CDR2 is YDEGEE. CDR3 bases: TGTGCCAGCAGCTTGTCTAGCGGGATATCCTTCACAGATACGCAGTATTTT. It specifies CASSLSSGISFTDTQYF. The variable domain in full, with the rest retrieved from reference TRBV5-8 and TRBJ2-3, is EAGVTQSPTHLIKTRGQQATLRCSPISGHTSVYWYQQALGLGLQFLLWYDEGEERNRGNFPPRFSGRQFPNYSSELNVNALELEDSALYLCASSLSSGISFTDTQYFGPGTRLTVL.

The chain joins TRBV28 to TRBJ1-2; TRBD1 might be the D (6 bases). Trimming removed 3 bases from V and 8 bases from J, with 19 bases in between. Germline V CDR1 and CDR2: MDHEN, SYDVKM. There are 15 residues in the CDR3. This CDR3 reads CASSFRGRGMGGYTF. CDR3 bases: TGTGCCAGCAGTTTCAGGGGTAGAGGGATGGGGGGCTACACCTTC.

The chain has TRBV4-3 and TRBJ2-7; 9 bases map to TRBD2. CDR3 length: 16 amino acids. Losses at the gene ends were 4 bases for V and 3 bases for J; bases not matched to a gene: 10. The V gene's germline CDR1 is LGHNA and CDR2 YSLEER. The CDR3 protein is CASSRYLAGSFYEQYF. CDR3 nucleotide sequence: TGCGCCAGCAGCCGGTATCTAGCGGGATCTTTCTACGAGCAGTACTTC.